A single sample is the source of the 24 T cell receptor beta chains below, sequenced in a study of OX40 agonist ivuxolimab in advanced cancers. Repertoires were generated with immunoSEQ multiplex PCR, while TCRdb's copy carries only in-frame clones and drops some. Here the sample spans around 100,000 clones, around 93% being singletons. The starting material was CD4+ or CD8+ T cells sorted from blood, obtained in a trial of the OX40 agonist ivuxolimab. These receptors were collected from an adult with an advanced solid tumor such as melanoma, head and neck, liver or kidney cancer.

The genes are TRBV5-5 and TRBJ1-3; TRBD1 agrees at 8 bases. With V trimmed by 2 bases and J by 3 bases, 7 bases remained unmatched. The germline V gene has CDR1 SGHKS and CDR2 YYEKEE (reference sequence). This CDR3 has 16 amino acids. The CDR3 DNA sequence: TGTGCCAGCAGCTTACAGACAGGGGTTTATGGAAACACCATATATTTT. Translating gives CASSLQTGVYGNTIYF. The entire variable domain, with the rest obtained from reference TRBV5-5 and TRBJ1-3, is as follows: DAGVTQSPTHLIKTRGQQVTLRCSPISGHKSVSWYQQVLGQGPQFIFQYYEKEERGRGNFPDRFSARQFPNYSSELNVNALLLGDSALYLCASSLQTGVYGNTIYFGEGSWLTVV.

This clone has just one count. The chain has TRBV10-2 and TRBJ2-7, with TRBD2 identical over 13 bases. Trimming took 11 bases from V and 4 from J; bases not matched to a gene: 5. CDR3 size: 13 residues. Per the germline V gene, CDR1 is WSHSY and CDR2 is SAAADI. The CDR3 reads CAARTSGSYEQYF. The DNA for the CDR3 is TGCGCCGCAAGGACTAGCGGGAGTTACGAGCAGTACTTC.

The J gene is TRBJ2-3, the V gene TRBV4-2; 7 positions match TRBD1. Germline V gives CDR1 LGHNA, CDR2 YNFKEQ. The CDR3 extends over 15 amino acids. V shed 4 bases, J shed 8 bases, and the junction held 12 bases outside the gene matches. In DNA, the CDR3 is TGTGCCAGCAGCCGGACCGGGACAGATACTACTACGCAGTATTTT. Translated, it gives CASSRTGTDTTTQYF.

The table lists this clone with a count of one. This chain uses TRBV5-4 with TRBJ2-1, with TRBD1 matching over 9 bases. The V gene's germline CDR1 is SGHNT and CDR2 YYREEE (reference sequence). J was trimmed by 2 bases and V by 4 bases; bases with no gene match: 4. The CDR3 consists of 15 residues. The CDR3 protein is CASSVGQGTYNEQFF. The CDR3 DNA reads as TGTGCCAGCAGCGTGGGACAGGGAACCTACAATGAGCAGTTCTTC.

The count of this clone is one. The CDR3 loop reads CASIGLGETQYF. For the CDR3, the DNA is TGTGCCAGCATAGGGTTGGGAGAGACCCAGTACTTC. This chain joins TRBV6-5 and TRBJ2-5, with no clear D. Deletions cut 7 bases from V and 4 bases from J, with 10 bases between. The CDR3 length is 12 residues. From germline, CDR1 is MNHEY and CDR2 SVGAGI.

The rearrangement links TRBV6-6 to TRBJ1-1; D is undetermined. The CDR3 runs to 13 residues. Germline V gene lookup returns CDR1 MNHNY and CDR2 SVGAGI (reference sequence). V dropped 11 bases and J dropped 0 bases, with 13 bases sitting between them. CDR3: CACRERMNTEAFF. The DNA for the CDR3 is TGTGCCTGCCGTGAGCGGATGAACACTGAAGCTTTCTTT.

A word on this clone: A junction end diverges from the germline sequence, so it may reflect a read error. The rearrangement joins TRBV4-1 to TRBJ1-5, with TRBD1 matching over 7 bases. Germline V gene lookup returns CDR1 MGHRA and CDR2 YSYEKL. This CDR3 spans 14 amino acids. CDR3: CASSQEIGGPFLDF. In DNA form, the CDR3 reads TGCGCCAGCAGCCAAGAGATAGGGGGCCCCTTTTTGGATTTT.

J is TRBJ2-7 and V is TRBV27; 9 bases line up with TRBD1. Germline V gene data show CDR1 as MNHEY and CDR2 as SMNVEV (reference sequence). This CDR3 comprises 15 residues. V trimming: 5 bases; J trimming: 2 bases; junction bases outside the gene matches: 7. CDR3 nucleotides: TGTGCCAGCAGTCAGAGACAGGGGGGACCCTACGAGCAGTACTTC. This sequence encodes CASSQRQGGPYEQYF.

The rearrangement uses TRBV19 and TRBJ2-7; D possibly corresponds to TRBD1 (6 bases). Germline assignment: CDR1 LNHDA and CDR2 SQIVND (reference sequence). This CDR3 is 14 amino acids long. V shed 7 bases and J shed 2 bases, with 15 bases lying between them. CDR3 nucleotide sequence: TGTGCCAGTACCCCGACAGGTAATACCTACGAGCAGTACTTC. Protein sequence: CASTPTGNTYEQYF.

The chain employs TRBV7-2 and TRBJ2-7, with 9 bases fitting TRBD2. Germline values: CDR1 SGHTA, CDR2 FQGNSA. This CDR3 region has 13 residues. The V gene end was trimmed by 8 bases and the J gene end by 4 bases; junction bases not matched to a gene: 6. The DNA of the CDR3 is TGTGCCAGCGGGCTAGCGGGGCCTTACGAGCAGTACTTC. It yields the protein CASGLAGPYEQYF. Full variable domain (remainder filled in from reference TRBV7-2 and TRBJ2-7): GAGVSQSPSNKVTEKGKDVELRCDPISGHTALYWYRQSLGQGLEFLIYFQGNSAPDKSGLPSDRFSAERTGGSVSTLTIQRTQQEDSAVYLCASGLAGPYEQYFGPGTRLTVT.

This clone was observed a single time. J is TRBJ1-5 and V is TRBV12-5; D not resolved. Germline-derived CDR1 and CDR2 are LGHNT and FRNRAP. The length of the CDR3 is 16 residues. V lost 0 bases, J lost 0 bases, and 9 bases lay in between. CDR3 sequence (DNA): TGTGCTAGTGGTTTGGTTATGAGTTATAGCAATCAGCCCCAGCATTTT. This encodes CASGLVMSYSNQPQHF.

This chain joins TRBV28 and TRBJ1-2, with 7 bases that match TRBD1. Trimming took 8 bases from V and 4 from J; bases not matched to a gene: 4. In germline, CDR1 is MDHEN, CDR2 SYDVKM. The CDR3 extends over 12 amino acids. The CDR3 reads CASRQGPYGYTF. The DNA for the CDR3 is TGTGCCAGCCGACAGGGCCCCTATGGCTACACCTTC.

This clone was counted once. This rearrangement joins TRBV28 to TRBJ1-5; no firm D call. CDR1 and CDR2 (germline): MDHEN, SYDVKM. The CDR3 has 15 residues. Trimming cost V 2 bases and J 4 bases, with 12 bases left between them. The CDR3 region has the DNA TGTGCCAGCAGTTTAGTAAAAAGACTAAATCAGCCCCAGCATTTT. Translating gives CASSLVKRLNQPQHF.

The V gene is TRBV7-9, the J gene TRBJ2-7; 7 nucleotides agree with TRBD2. The CDR3 runs to 16 residues. Germline-derived CDR1 and CDR2 are SEHNR and FQNEAQ (reference sequence). V shed 2 bases, J shed 0 bases, and the junction held 7 bases outside the gene matches. CDR3 sequence reads: CASSLFGGVSSYEQYF. DNA of the CDR3: TGTGCCAGCAGCTTATTTGGGGGGGTGAGCTCCTACGAGCAGTACTTC.

The V and J genes are TRBV27 and TRBJ2-1; 13 nucleotides align to TRBD2. Germline trimming cut 7 bases from V and 6 bases from J; bases unmatched to any gene: 9. The germline gives CDR1 MNHEY, CDR2 SMNVEV (reference sequence). The CDR3 runs 16 residues. DNA for the CDR3: TGTGCCAGCACGCGGACTAGCGGGAGTCTTGGCAATGAGCAGTTCTTC. It yields the protein CASTRTSGSLGNEQFF.

The chain uses TRBV7-2 and TRBJ1-3, with unresolved D. Germline values: CDR1 SGHTA, CDR2 FQGNSA. V lost 7 bases to trimming and J lost 4 bases, with 11 bases between them. The CDR3 totals 13 residues. CDR3 protein: CASNVSPGNTIYF. The CDR3 nucleotides read TGTGCCAGCAATGTCAGTCCCGGAAACACCATATATTTT.

This clone was detected only once. This rearrangement joins TRBV18 to TRBJ2-1; D is ambiguous. Per germline, CDR1 KGHSH and CDR2 LQKENI. Trimming removed 3 bases from V and 8 bases from J, with 11 bases in between. The CDR3 sequence is 13 residues long. CDR3 nucleotide sequence: TGTGCCAGCTCACCTAACATGGTACATGAGCAGTTCTTC. It specifies CASSPNMVHEQFF.

The chain links TRBV7-3 to TRBJ2-1; TRBD1 matches 9 bases. With V trimmed by 3 bases and J by 6 bases, 3 bases remained unmatched. The length of the CDR3 is 14 residues. CDR1 SGHTA and CDR2 FQGTGA come from the germline V gene. The CDR3 loop reads CASSFRDRVNEQFF. DNA for the CDR3: TGTGCCAGCAGCTTTCGGGACAGGGTCAATGAGCAGTTCTTC.

The chain joins TRBV5-1 to TRBJ2-1; the D gene is possibly TRBD1 (6 bases). V was trimmed by 0 bases and J by 6 bases, leaving 19 bases between them. CDR1 and CDR2 (germline): SGHRS, YFSETQ. The CDR3 runs 17 residues. CDR3 coding DNA: TGCGCCAGCAGCTTGGCTTGGCCACAGGGTCAGGGCAATGAGCAGTTCTTC. It yields the protein CASSLAWPQGQGNEQFF.

The chain employs TRBV6-5 and TRBJ2-2; 10 bases align to TRBD2. The CDR3 has 16 amino acids. Germline V lookup: CDR1 MNHEY, CDR2 SVGAGI. Trimming cost V 0 bases and J 4 bases; bases outside gene matches: 2. The CDR3 DNA reads as TGTGCCAGCAGTTACTCGGCTAGCGGGAGCACCGGGGAGCTGTTTTTT. Its translation is CASSYSASGSTGELFF.

As regards this clone: At one boundary the junction diverges from the germline segment, which might be a read error. CDR3 nucleotide sequence: TGTGCTAGCAGCTTAGCGAAGGTGAAAATGGGGCGCGAAGCTTTCTTT. The encoded protein is CASSLAKVKMGREAFF. The rearrangement uses TRBV7-7 and TRBJ1-1; tentative D call: TRBD1 (5 bases). In germline, CDR1 is SSHAT, CDR2 FNYEAQ (reference sequence). The CDR3 is 16 amino acids.

This clone was detected only once. The chain recombines TRBV2 with TRBJ2-1, with 8 nucleotides matching TRBD2. Trimming at V came to 6 bases and at J to 15 bases, leaving 10 bases not matched to a gene. The germline CDR1 and CDR2 sequences are SNHLY and FYNNEI. There are 12 residues in the CDR3. The CDR3 sequence: CASRGSGSMVFF. CDR3 in DNA: TGTGCCAGCAGGGGAAGCGGGAGTATGGTGTTCTTC.

The chain joins TRBV11-1 to TRBJ2-1; the D gene is possibly TRBD1 (5 bases). Trimming removed 0 bases from V and 0 bases from J, with 6 bases in between. CDR1 is SGHAT, CDR2 FQDESV, per germline (reference sequence). The CDR3 runs to 15 residues. CDR3 amino acids: CASSLARASYNEQFF. CDR3 DNA: TGTGCCAGCAGCTTAGCCAGGGCCTCCTACAATGAGCAGTTCTTC.

The chain recombines TRBV4-1 with TRBJ2-2; D remains ambiguous. Germline V gene sequence: CDR1 MGHRA, CDR2 YSYEKL. The CDR3 loop spans 15 amino acids. V was pared by 1 base and J by 4 bases, with 10 bases between. DNA of the CDR3: TGCGCCAGCAGCCAAGGCCGAGCCGGCACCGGGGAGCTGTTTTTT. Encoded protein: CASSQGRAGTGELFF.